Following are 8 T cell receptor beta chains from one sample sequenced in a study of OX40 agonist ivuxolimab in advanced cancers. The repertoire was sequenced with immunoSEQ multiplex PCR; TCRdb's copy has only in-frame clones and lacks some. The sample yields 70,000 to 90,000 clones, 86% seen once. Material: CD4+ or CD8+ T cells sorted from blood, obtained in a trial of the OX40 agonist ivuxolimab. The receptors derive from an adult with an advanced solid tumor such as melanoma, head and neck, liver or kidney cancer.

This clone is a singleton in its sample. The chain is built from TRBV28 and TRBJ1-2; D ambiguous. Germline CDR1 and CDR2: MDHEN and SYDVKM. This CDR3 has 14 amino acids. Trimming pared 3 bases from V and 2 bases from J, leaving 10 bases between. The CDR3 loop reads CASSLPGGNYGYTF. The DNA for the CDR3 is TGTGCCAGCAGTTTGCCTGGCGGGAACTATGGCTACACCTTC.

This rearrangement joins TRBV28 to TRBJ1-2; D may be TRBD1 (6 bases). CDR3 size: 15 residues. V was clipped by 6 bases and J by 5 bases, with 19 bases between them. In germline, CDR1 is MDHEN, CDR2 SYDVKM. CDR3 residues: CASSLGVAQGYGYTF. The DNA for the CDR3 is TGTGCCAGCAGCCTCGGGGTCGCTCAGGGGTATGGCTACACCTTC.

Concerning this clone itself: Additional DNA sequences in this sample encode the identical CDR3. The rearrangement links TRBV28 to TRBJ1-5, with D uncertain. Germline values: CDR1 MDHEN, CDR2 SYDVKM. The CDR3 consists of 12 residues. Trimming pared 3 bases from V and 3 bases from J, leaving 3 bases between. The CDR3 is CASSFFNQPQHF. CDR3 DNA sequence: TGTGCCAGCAGTTTCTTCAATCAGCCCCAGCATTTT.

The chain carries TRBV7-2 and TRBJ1-3, with unresolved D. The V gene's germline CDR1 is SGHTA and CDR2 FQGNSA. This CDR3 spans 15 amino acids. Trimming shortened V by 4 bases and J by 0 bases, and 10 bases separated the two germline ends. The CDR3 protein is CASSSDGNSGNTIYF. The CDR3 nucleotides are TGTGCCAGCAGCTCGGACGGAAACTCTGGAAACACCATATATTTT.

V and J are TRBV5-4 and TRBJ2-1; a weak D match, TRBD2 (6 bases). The germline V gene has CDR1 SGHNT and CDR2 YYREEE (reference sequence). CDR3 length equals 13 residues. The ends were cut back, 4 bases at V and 7 bases at J, with 12 bases in the middle. CDR3 region: CASSPTGDNEQFF. The CDR3 DNA is TGTGCCAGCAGCCCCACGGGAGATAATGAGCAGTTCTTC. The full variable domain, its missing parts supplied by reference TRBV5-4 and TRBJ2-1, is ETGVTQSPTHLIKTRGQQVTLRCSSQSGHNTVSWYQQALGQGPQFIFQYYREEENGRGNFPPRFSGLQFPNYSSELNVNALELDDSALYLCASSPTGDNEQFFGPGTRLTVL.

This chain joins TRBV6-1 and TRBJ2-7; D possibly corresponds to TRBD1 (6 bases). CDR1 is MNHNS and CDR2 is SASEGT in the germline V gene. Deletions cut 5 bases from V and 4 bases from J, with 15 bases between. There are 14 residues in the CDR3. This chain's CDR3 is CASSPAQGSYEQYF. In DNA, the CDR3 is TGTGCCAGCAGTCCCGCCCAGGGGTCGTACGAGCAGTACTTC.

The CDR3 region is CASSQGPQSTGTARGEQYF. Here the CDR3 DNA reads TGTGCCAGCAGCCAAGGCCCGCAGAGTACCGGGACAGCGCGAGGGGAGCAGTACTTC. The chain carries TRBV4-2 and TRBJ2-7, with 7 bases lining up with TRBD1. Germline V gives CDR1 LGHNA, CDR2 YNFKEQ. After removal of 1 base from V and 7 bases from J, the junction contained 22 bases not matched to a gene. CDR3 length equals 19 residues.

This rearrangement joins TRBV11-2 to TRBJ2-2; D perhaps matches TRBD2 (6 bases). V dropped 3 bases and J dropped 1 base, with 12 bases sitting between them. CDR1 is SGHAT and CDR2 is FQNNGV in the germline V gene. The CDR3 loop spans 16 amino acids. The CDR3 protein is CASSFFGRENTGELFF. Written as DNA, the CDR3 is TGTGCCAGCAGCTTTTTTGGGCGGGAGAACACCGGGGAGCTGTTTTTT.